A selection of T cell receptor beta chains follows, all from one sample in a study of vaccination and CD4 T cells after COVID-19. No antigens are known for them. TCRdb reanalysed the PCR reads using MiXCR and keeps one entry per CDR3 protein. The table shows under 20,000 distinct CDR3 sequences, with 44% occurring only once. Material for sequencing was CD4+ T cells from blood, cultured in vitro. These receptors were taken from a human donor who had recovered from COVID-19. Each CDR3 is given with its conserved first and last residue. A D gene is named only where the DNA matches it firmly. Not every row has a clone size; where given, it reads once, few, many or a size class.

cdr3_aa: CASSPSGLNTGELFF; cdr3_nt: TGTGCCAGCAGCCCTAGCGGGTTGAACACCGGGGAGCTGTTTTTT; v_call: TRBV12-3/TRBV12-4; j_call: TRBJ2-2; clone_size: few; d_call: TRBD2
cdr3_aa: CASSGQSTSGRSDTQYF; cdr3_nt: TGTGCCAGCAGCGGACAGTCGACTAGCGGGAGGTCAGATACGCAGTATTTT; v_call: TRBV2; j_call: TRBJ2-3; clone_size: NA; d_call: TRBD2
cdr3_aa: CSATSGSSSGANVLTF; cdr3_nt: TGCAGTGCTACTAGCGGGAGCTCCTCTGGGGCCAACGTCCTGACTTTC; v_call: TRBV20-1; j_call: TRBJ2-6; clone_size: NA; d_call: TRBD2
cdr3_aa: CASSPGRQQETQYF; cdr3_nt: TGTGCCAGCAGCCCTGGGAGACAACAAGAGACCCAGTACTTC; v_call: TRBV7-2; j_call: TRBJ2-5; clone_size: few; d_call: NA
cdr3_aa: CASSPQGLGNQPQHF; cdr3_nt: TGTGCCAGCTCACCACAAGGGCTTGGCAATCAGCCCCAGCATTTT; v_call: TRBV18; j_call: TRBJ1-5; clone_size: few; d_call: NA
cdr3_aa: CASMATSGRAFLYNEQFF; cdr3_nt: TGTGCCAGCATGGCGACTAGCGGGAGGGCCTTTCTGTACAATGAGCAGTTCTTC; v_call: TRBV27; j_call: TRBJ2-1; clone_size: NA; d_call: TRBD2
cdr3_aa: CASSRTRVGATETQYF; cdr3_nt: TGTGCCAGCTCACGCACGAGAGTTGGGGCAACGGAGACCCAGTACTTC; v_call: TRBV18; j_call: TRBJ2-5; clone_size: NA; d_call: NA
cdr3_aa: CASRNPKETQYF; cdr3_nt: TGTGCCAGCAGAAACCCTAAAGAGACCCAGTACTTC; v_call: TRBV28; j_call: TRBJ2-5; clone_size: NA; d_call: NA
cdr3_aa: CASREGSRGNQPQHF; cdr3_nt: TGTGCCAGCCGGGAGGGCAGCAGGGGCAATCAGCCCCAGCATTTT; v_call: TRBV28; j_call: TRBJ1-5; clone_size: once; d_call: NA
cdr3_aa: CASSSPGAMGDTQYF; cdr3_nt: TGTGCCAGCAGCTCCCCAGGGGCGATGGGAGATACGCAGTATTTT; v_call: TRBV7-8; j_call: TRBJ2-3; clone_size: NA; d_call: NA
cdr3_aa: CASSLGGPTYEQYF; cdr3_nt: TGTGCCAGCAGCTTGGGAGGGCCGACCTACGAGCAGTACTTC; v_call: TRBV5-4; j_call: TRBJ2-7; clone_size: few; d_call: NA
cdr3_aa: CSSPRAGGPQEQYF; cdr3_nt: TGCAGCTCTCCAAGAGCGGGAGGACCCCAGGAGCAGTACTTC; v_call: TRBV20-1; j_call: TRBJ2-7; clone_size: NA; d_call: TRBD2
cdr3_aa: CASSEEWGKEQYF; cdr3_nt: TGTGCCAGCAGTGAAGAGTGGGGGAAGGAGCAGTACTTC; v_call: TRBV6-1; j_call: TRBJ2-7; clone_size: NA; d_call: NA
cdr3_aa: CSVRTGSGDEQFF; cdr3_nt: TGCAGCGTCAGGACAGGGTCAGGGGATGAGCAGTTCTTC; v_call: TRBV29-1; j_call: TRBJ2-1; clone_size: NA; d_call: TRBD1
cdr3_aa: CASSLTQTDTQYF; cdr3_nt: TGTGCCAGCTCTCTCACCCAAACAGATACGCAGTATTTT; v_call: TRBV6-1; j_call: TRBJ2-3; clone_size: NA; d_call: NA
cdr3_aa: CASSSWIRGSNEQYF; cdr3_nt: TGTGCCAGCAGCTCATGGATCAGGGGGTCGAACGAGCAGTACTTC; v_call: TRBV5-4; j_call: TRBJ2-7; clone_size: NA; d_call: TRBD1
cdr3_aa: CASMRTSGSHEQYF; cdr3_nt: TGTGCCAGCATGAGGACTAGCGGGAGCCACGAGCAGTACTTC; v_call: TRBV2; j_call: TRBJ2-7; clone_size: once; d_call: TRBD2
cdr3_aa: CATSRALGAGANVLTF; cdr3_nt: TGTGCCACCAGCAGAGCTCTAGGAGCTGGGGCCAACGTCCTGACTTTC; v_call: TRBV15; j_call: TRBJ2-6; clone_size: NA; d_call: NA
cdr3_aa: CASSISSGWGDEQFF; cdr3_nt: TGTGCCAGTAGTATTTCTAGCGGGTGGGGCGATGAGCAGTTCTTC; v_call: TRBV19; j_call: TRBJ2-1; clone_size: once; d_call: TRBD2
cdr3_aa: CASSLDQGLNEQFF; cdr3_nt: TGTGCCAGCAGCTTAGATCAGGGGCTAAATGAGCAGTTCTTC; v_call: TRBV11-3; j_call: TRBJ2-1; clone_size: few; d_call: NA
cdr3_aa: CASSRLISGRIGDTIYF; cdr3_nt: TGTGCCAGCAGCCGACTCATTTCCGGGAGAATAGGGGACACCATATATTTT; v_call: TRBV28; j_call: TRBJ1-3; clone_size: few; d_call: NA
cdr3_aa: CSAGQGRNGYTF; cdr3_nt: TGCAGTGCCGGACAGGGGCGGAATGGCTACACCTTC; v_call: TRBV20-1; j_call: TRBJ1-2; clone_size: NA; d_call: TRBD1
cdr3_aa: CAISELQRQNSYEQYF; cdr3_nt: TGTGCCATCAGTGAGTTACAAAGACAGAATTCCTACGAGCAGTACTTC; v_call: TRBV10-3; j_call: TRBJ2-7; clone_size: few; d_call: NA
cdr3_aa: CASSKVICDGFSGRIETQYF; cdr3_nt: TGTGCCAGCAGCAAAGTTATATGCGATGGATTTAGCGGGAGGATCGAGACCCAGTACTTC; v_call: TRBV21-1; j_call: TRBJ2-5; clone_size: few; d_call: NA
cdr3_aa: CASSLTGGDTYEQYF; cdr3_nt: TGTGCCAGCAGCTTAACGGGGGGCGATACCTACGAGCAGTACTTC; v_call: TRBV7-3; j_call: TRBJ2-7; clone_size: NA; d_call: NA
cdr3_aa: CASSFRGLYQPQHF; cdr3_nt: TGTGCCAGCAGTTTCCGGGGGCTTTATCAGCCCCAGCATTTT; v_call: TRBV27; j_call: TRBJ1-5; clone_size: NA; d_call: NA
cdr3_aa: CASSSQENTEAFF; cdr3_nt: TGTGCCAGCAGCTCTCAGGAGAACACTGAAGCTTTCTTT; v_call: TRBV7-3; j_call: TRBJ1-1; clone_size: NA; d_call: NA
cdr3_aa: CASSAAPRGRREQYF; cdr3_nt: TGTGCCAGCAGTGCCGCTCCCCGGGGGCGTCGCGAGCAGTACTTC; v_call: TRBV6-1; j_call: TRBJ2-7; clone_size: once; d_call: NA
cdr3_aa: CASSLSMTGDQPQHF; cdr3_nt: TGTGCCAGTAGTTTATCCATGACAGGGGATCAGCCCCAGCATTTT; v_call: TRBV19; j_call: TRBJ1-5; clone_size: few; d_call: TRBD1
cdr3_aa: CSARDYGVPSYNEQFF; cdr3_nt: TGCAGTGCTAGAGACTATGGGGTCCCCTCCTACAATGAGCAGTTCTTC; v_call: TRBV20-1; j_call: TRBJ2-1; clone_size: NA; d_call: NA
cdr3_aa: CASSTTRDGGSPLHF; cdr3_nt: TGTGCCAGTAGCACAACTCGGGACGGGGGTTCACCCCTCCACTTT; v_call: TRBV19; j_call: TRBJ1-6; clone_size: NA; d_call: NA
cdr3_aa: CASQPASVGEDTEAFF; cdr3_nt: TGTGCCAGCCAGCCTGCCTCAGTGGGGGAGGACACTGAAGCTTTCTTT; v_call: TRBV6-1; j_call: TRBJ1-1; clone_size: NA; d_call: NA
cdr3_aa: CARLARCSYEQYF; cdr3_nt: TGTGCCAGACTTGCGCGGTGCTCCTACGAGCAGTACTTC; v_call: TRBV27; j_call: TRBJ2-7; clone_size: NA; d_call: NA
cdr3_aa: CAWSVRSPSSPLHF; cdr3_nt: TGTGCCTGGAGTGTAAGGAGCCCTTCATCACCCCTCCACTTT; v_call: TRBV30; j_call: TRBJ1-6; clone_size: NA; d_call: NA
cdr3_aa: CATSRGGMRDGETQYF; cdr3_nt: TGTGCCACCAGCAGAGGGGGGATGAGGGACGGGGAGACCCAGTACTTC; v_call: TRBV15; j_call: TRBJ2-5; clone_size: NA; d_call: NA
cdr3_aa: CASSADGTGSYEQYF; cdr3_nt: TGTGCCAGCAGCGCAGACGGCACAGGGAGCTACGAGCAGTACTTC; v_call: TRBV7-3; j_call: TRBJ2-7; clone_size: NA; d_call: NA
cdr3_aa: CASSPSYEQYF; cdr3_nt: TGTGCCAGCAGCCCTTCCTACGAGCAGTACTTC; v_call: TRBV7-9; j_call: TRBJ2-7; clone_size: NA; d_call: NA
cdr3_aa: CASSYSGGTYNEQFF; cdr3_nt: TGTGCCAGCAGTTACTCCGGCGGAACCTACAATGAGCAGTTCTTC; v_call: TRBV2; j_call: TRBJ2-1; clone_size: NA; d_call: NA
cdr3_aa: CASSQVENSPLHF; cdr3_nt: TGTGCCAGCAGCCAAGTCGAGAATTCACCCCTCCACTTT; v_call: TRBV3-1; j_call: TRBJ1-6; clone_size: NA; d_call: NA
cdr3_aa: CASSLGTSGNTIYF; cdr3_nt: TGTGCCAGCAGCTTAGGGACATCAGGAAACACCATATATTTT; v_call: TRBV7-6; j_call: TRBJ1-3; clone_size: NA; d_call: NA
cdr3_aa: CASSPSGSRNEQFF; cdr3_nt: TGCGCCAGCAGTCCAAGCGGGAGTCGCAATGAGCAGTTCTTC; v_call: TRBV5-1; j_call: TRBJ2-1; clone_size: NA; d_call: TRBD2
cdr3_aa: CASVRESSGNTIYF; cdr3_nt: TGTGCCAGCGTAAGGGAGTCTTCTGGAAACACCATATATTTT; v_call: TRBV2; j_call: TRBJ1-3; clone_size: NA; d_call: NA
cdr3_aa: CSATKSGGTQYF; cdr3_nt: TGCAGTGCCACAAAGTCCGGGGGAACGCAGTATTTT; v_call: TRBV20-1; j_call: TRBJ2-3; clone_size: few; d_call: NA
cdr3_aa: CASSEGLNTEAFF; cdr3_nt: TGTGCCAGCAGTGAAGGTCTAAACACTGAAGCTTTCTTT; v_call: TRBV2; j_call: TRBJ1-1; clone_size: NA; d_call: NA
cdr3_aa: CAISELGNNIQYF; cdr3_nt: TGTGCCATCAGTGAACTGGGCAACAACATTCAGTACTTC; v_call: TRBV10-3; j_call: TRBJ2-4; clone_size: few; d_call: NA
cdr3_aa: CASSSRTSGNYEQYF; cdr3_nt: TGTGCCAGCAGCTCACGGACTAGCGGGAACTACGAGCAGTACTTC; v_call: TRBV7-8; j_call: TRBJ2-7; clone_size: few; d_call: TRBD2
cdr3_aa: CASSPREGEQPQHF; cdr3_nt: TGTGCCAGCTCCCCTAGGGAGGGGGAACAGCCCCAGCATTTT; v_call: TRBV18; j_call: TRBJ1-5; clone_size: NA; d_call: NA
cdr3_aa: CASTSHSGQGYGYTF; cdr3_nt: TGTGCCAGCACGTCACACTCGGGACAGGGTTATGGCTACACCTTC; v_call: TRBV6-2/TRBV6-3; j_call: TRBJ1-2; clone_size: NA; d_call: TRBD1
cdr3_aa: CSARSIPGHIQTDTQYF; cdr3_nt: TGCAGTGCTAGATCTATCCCTGGACATATCCAAACAGATACGCAGTATTTT; v_call: TRBV20-1; j_call: TRBJ2-3; clone_size: NA; d_call: NA
cdr3_aa: CASSVWGTSEAFF; cdr3_nt: TGTGCCAGCAGTGTCTGGGGGACCTCTGAAGCTTTCTTT; v_call: TRBV6-1; j_call: TRBJ1-1; clone_size: once; d_call: NA
cdr3_aa: CASSLGGRLNTEAFF; cdr3_nt: TGTGCCAGCAGCTTAGGTGGCCGATTGAACACTGAAGCTTTCTTT; v_call: TRBV7-2; j_call: TRBJ1-1; clone_size: few; d_call: NA
cdr3_aa: CSSAGTANTEAFF; cdr3_nt: TGCAGCTCGGCAGGGACGGCGAACACTGAAGCTTTCTTT; v_call: TRBV20-1; j_call: TRBJ1-1; clone_size: once; d_call: NA
cdr3_aa: CASSSVQFGQPQHF; cdr3_nt: TGTGCCAGCAGTTCCGTCCAGTTCGGCCAGCCCCAGCATTTT; v_call: TRBV28; j_call: TRBJ1-5; clone_size: NA; d_call: NA